The text below deals with one T cell receptor beta chain. The data originate from a study of blood T cell repertoires in COVID-19. Across the study: Nucleic acid was either cDNA or gDNA, and it came from T cells, B-cell-depleted T cells, or PBMCs.

The CDR3 totals 16 residues. V was clipped by 3 bases and J by 2 bases; unmatched bases: 4. CDR1 and CDR2 (germline): SGHRS, YFSETQ. Libraries were prepared by immunoSEQ multiplex PCR; TCRdb keeps only in-frame clonotypes and omits some of them. The sample lists 200,000 to 250,000 clones; 86% were seen once. The cohort comprised adults aged roughly 18 to 90 years residing in approximately 22 US areas. Sequencing used PBMCs or T cells enriched from blood (not recorded which). The rearrangement uses TRBV5-1 and TRBJ2-3, with 12 bases lining up with TRBD2. The TCR comes from a woman aged 45 to 65 who had recovered from COVID-19. Here the CDR3 DNA reads TGCGCCAGCAGCTCCAGGACTAGCGGGGCCACAGATACGCAGTATTTT. Amino acids: CASSSRTSGATDTQYF.